This T cell receptor (beta chain) was retrieved from a study of response to subunit inactivated influenza vaccine. Study-level findings and limits: Authors suggested few new T cells are recruited by each seasonal influenza vaccination.

In its sample, this clonotype was seen many times. What it binds is not known. One entry per CDR3 protein results from TCRdb running MiXCR on the RT-PCR reads. The sample has 150,000 to 200,000 distinct CDR3 sequences; roughly 12% are singletons. The V and J ends lost 4 bases and 5 bases respectively, with 6 bases between them. The CDR3 is 12 amino acids. This same sample was also taken into another study, of T cells expressing NK-cell markers. This second report adds: In generating TCR beta cDNA, 5'RACE template switching with UMIs was used. Sequenced donors, eight in total, included seven who were HCMV-seropositive and one who was seronegative. For about six donors, the dominant NKG2C+ clonotypes made up about 1.0-7.0% of their CD8+ T cells. Expanded clones of NKG2C+ T cells had an unclear HCMV specificity.

The sequence was obtained from a man aged 50-59 years who received an inactivated influenza vaccine. The chain employs TRBV12-3 or TRBV12-4 and TRBJ2-1; D not resolved. The sample consisted of CD8+ T cells sorted from PBMCs, taken about 11 days after vaccination. CDR3 in DNA: TGTGCCAGCAGTTCCGTACACAATGAGCAGTTCTTC. Translating it yields CASSSVHNEQFF.